This entry concerns a single T cell receptor (beta chain). These data come from a study of blood T cell repertoires in COVID-19. Using immunoSEQ multiplex PCR, the repertoire was profiled, and TCRdb retains in-frame clones only, with some absent. Among over 130,000 clones listed, 75% to 90% were seen once. The germline V gene encodes CDR1 SGHRS and CDR2 YFSETQ. The trim removed 3 bases at V and 5 bases at J, leaving 4 bases unmatched. The CDR3 sequence is 13 residues long. The chain links TRBV5-1 to TRBJ2-5; TRBD1 matches 7 bases. The sample was PBMCs or T cells enriched from blood (not recorded which). The clonotype comes from a man in his fifties or sixties in a cohort exposed to, infected with or recovered from COVID-19 (not recorded which). Here the CDR3 DNA reads TGCGCCAGCAGCTCCACAGGGGAGGAGACCCAGTACTTC. The encoded protein is CASSSTGEETQYF.